What follows are 12 T cell receptor beta chains derived from one specimen sequenced in a study of cytomegalovirus exposure and HLA in healthy donors. PCR amplification relied on 60 Vbeta primers (plus 13 Jbeta primers). Sequencing used immunoSEQ multiplex PCR; TCRdb keeps in-frame clones, though not all of them. The sample lists 150,000 or so clones, around 74% seen once, with around 4% in the top ten. Sequencing was performed on PBMCs. The receptors stem from a young man in good health and CMV-seropositive.

The chain links TRBV5-6 to TRBJ2-7, with 8 bases that match TRBD1. Germline loops: CDR1 SGHDT, CDR2 YYEEEE. The length of the CDR3 is 18 residues. The V segment lost 0 bases and the J segment 2 bases; nucleotides outside the gene matches: 13. The CDR3 spells CASSLEIGQGLWPYEQYF. The CDR3 bases are TGTGCCAGCAGCTTGGAAATAGGACAGGGTCTTTGGCCCTACGAGCAGTACTTC.

The chain combines TRBV18 with TRBJ2-7; 10 bases line up with TRBD1. The CDR3 spans 15 residues. The germline V gene has CDR1 KGHSH and CDR2 LQKENI. V was pared by 0 bases and J by 2 bases, with 1 base of the junction left unmatched. The CDR3 DNA is TGTGCCAGCTCACCACCTGGGACAGGGGCCTACGAGCAGTACTTC. This codes for CASSPPGTGAYEQYF. The variable domain in full, with the rest retrieved from reference TRBV18 and TRBJ2-7, is NAGVMQNPRHLVRRRGQEARLRCSPMKGHSHVYWYRQLPEEGLKFMVYLQKENIIDESGMPKERFSAEFPKEGPSILRIQQVVRGDSAAYFCASSPPGTGAYEQYFGPGTRLTVT.

The chain has TRBV5-1 and TRBJ2-2; 8 nucleotides agree with TRBD2. Germline loops: CDR1 SGHRS, CDR2 YFSETQ. J was trimmed by 4 bases and V by 4 bases; bases with no gene match: 9. There are 16 residues in the CDR3. The CDR3 DNA reads as TGCGCCAGCAGCCCAGGTCGACTAGCGATCACCGGGGAGCTGTTTTTT. This codes for CASSPGRLAITGELFF.

This clone was recorded a few times. This chain links TRBV27 with TRBJ2-7; D is possibly TRBD1 (6 bases). Germline values: CDR1 MNHEY, CDR2 SMNVEV (reference sequence). The CDR3 extends over 14 amino acids. V shed 5 bases and J shed 2 bases, with 13 bases lying between them. CDR3 sequence reads: CASSPTGTTYEQYF. Written as DNA, the CDR3 is TGTGCCAGCAGTCCAACCGGGACAACCTACGAGCAGTACTTC.

V and J are TRBV28 and TRBJ2-1, with 12 bases fitting TRBD2. CDR1 is MDHEN, CDR2 SYDVKM, per germline. The V gene end was trimmed by 6 bases and the J gene end by 9 bases; junction bases not matched to a gene: 6. The CDR3 has 14 amino acids. The CDR3 DNA is TGTGCCAGCAGGTCTACTAGCGGGAGGTCTGAGCAGTTCTTC. Residues: CASRSTSGRSEQFF.

The rearrangement joins TRBV7-2 to TRBJ2-3; 8 bases align to TRBD1. CDR3 length: 15 amino acids. Germline CDR1 and CDR2: SGHTA and FQGNSA. J gave up 1 base and V 5 bases, and 5 bases lay outside the gene matches. The CDR3 spells CASSKGTGGTDTQYF. The CDR3 DNA reads as TGTGCCAGCAGCAAAGGGACAGGCGGCACAGATACGCAGTATTTT.

This sequence joins TRBV5-4 and TRBJ2-3; TRBD1 aligns across 7 bases. Germline V gives CDR1 SGHNT, CDR2 YYREEE (reference sequence). The J segment lost 1 base and the V segment lost 3 bases, leaving 8 bases of the junction unmatched. This CDR3 comprises 16 residues. The DNA of the CDR3 is TGTGCCAGCAGCTGGGAGCCCGGGACAGGCACAGATACGCAGTATTTT. This translates into CASSWEPGTGTDTQYF.

The chain is built from TRBV6-5 and TRBJ1-1; D perhaps matches TRBD1 (6 bases). The germline gives CDR1 MNHEY, CDR2 SVGAGI. With 6 bases removed from V and 9 bases from J, the gap between germline ends came to 17 bases. This CDR3 comprises 13 residues. CDR3 protein: CASSPWGQGQAFF. In DNA, the CDR3 is TGTGCCAGCAGCCCCTGGGGGCAGGGACAAGCTTTCTTT.

The V gene is TRBV30, the J gene TRBJ2-2, with 10 bases lining up with TRBD1. CDR1 GTSNPN and CDR2 SVGIG come from the germline V gene (reference sequence). The CDR3 covers 16 residues. The trim removed 5 bases at V and 2 bases at J, leaving 8 bases unmatched. The CDR3: CAWVPDRGRNTGELFF. The CDR3 coding sequence is TGTGCCTGGGTCCCCGACAGGGGGCGAAACACCGGGGAGCTGTTTTTT.

This clone was counted between two and nine times. This rearrangement joins TRBV19 to TRBJ1-4; TRBD1 matches at 8 bases. V lost 4 bases and J lost 5; bases outside the gene matches: 3. The length of the CDR3 is 14 residues. Germline CDR1 LNHDA, CDR2 SQIVND (reference sequence). CDR3 bases: TGTGCCAGTAGTAATGGACAGGGAAATGAAAAACTGTTTTTT. The encoded protein is CASSNGQGNEKLFF.

The genes are TRBV4-1 and TRBJ2-7; D perhaps matches TRBD2 (5 bases). The CDR3 spans 15 residues. Trimming took 0 bases from V and 6 from J, leaving 15 bases between them. CDR1 and CDR2 (germline): MGHRA, YSYEKL. CDR3 bases: TGCGCCAGCAGCCAAGATGCTAGCACAAAGGCCGAGCAGTACTTC. Protein product: CASSQDASTKAEQYF.

The chain employs TRBV18 and TRBJ1-2; D is uncertain. The CDR3 runs to 14 residues. CDR1 is KGHSH and CDR2 is LQKENI in the germline V gene. The V and J ends lost 3 bases and 7 bases respectively, with 15 bases between them. The CDR3 DNA reads TGTGCCAGCTCACCGCCTACGGGGTATTCTGGCTACACCTTC. This codes for CASSPPTGYSGYTF.